This TCR beta chain stems from a study of read filtering for tumor transcriptome and immune sequencing. Germline V gives CDR1 SEHNR, CDR2 FQNEAQ (reference sequence). V lost 5 bases to trimming and J lost 6 bases, with 14 bases between them. The CDR3 is made up of 14 amino acids. This clonotype was found a few times. A clone one base away is much larger, so this may be a read error. The library was built from roughly 400 ng RNA with molecular barcoded adaptors for alpha/delta and beta/gamma chains. In TCRdb, the reads were re-called with MiXCR into one record per CDR3 protein. This table holds 35,000 to 40,000 distinct CDR3 sequences, roughly 13% found once.

J is TRBJ2-1 and V is TRBV7-9; no reliable D call. Sequenced material: a population of CD138-negative cells sorted from bone marrow. The source of this sequence is a donor aged 40 or older with multiple myeloma. The CDR3 loop is CASSLTTGLNEQFF. In nucleotides, the CDR3 is TGTGCCAGCAGCCTCACTACCGGGCTCAATGAGCAGTTCTTC.